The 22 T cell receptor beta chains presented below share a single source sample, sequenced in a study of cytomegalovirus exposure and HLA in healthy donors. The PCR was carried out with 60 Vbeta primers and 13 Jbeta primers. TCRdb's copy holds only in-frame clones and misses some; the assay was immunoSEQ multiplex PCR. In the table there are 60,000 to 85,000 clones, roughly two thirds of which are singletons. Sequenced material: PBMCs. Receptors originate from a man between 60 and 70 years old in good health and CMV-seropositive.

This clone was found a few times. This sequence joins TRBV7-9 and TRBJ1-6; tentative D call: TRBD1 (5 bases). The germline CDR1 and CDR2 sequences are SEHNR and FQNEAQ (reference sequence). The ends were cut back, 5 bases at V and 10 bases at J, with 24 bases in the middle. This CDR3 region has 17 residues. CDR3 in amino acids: CASSGLTRDGSLSPLHF. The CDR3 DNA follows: TGTGCCAGCAGCGGGCTGACCAGGGATGGTTCGTTGTCACCCCTCCACTTT.

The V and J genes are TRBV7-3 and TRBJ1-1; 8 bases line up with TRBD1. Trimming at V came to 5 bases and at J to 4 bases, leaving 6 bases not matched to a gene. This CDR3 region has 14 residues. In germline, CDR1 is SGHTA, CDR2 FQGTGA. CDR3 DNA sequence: TGTGCCAGCAGCGTAGGACAGGGAGCCACTGAAGCTTTCTTT. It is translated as CASSVGQGATEAFF.

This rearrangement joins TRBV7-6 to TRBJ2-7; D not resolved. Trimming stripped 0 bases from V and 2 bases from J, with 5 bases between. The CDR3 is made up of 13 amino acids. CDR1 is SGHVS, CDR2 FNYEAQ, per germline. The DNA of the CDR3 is TGTGCCAGCAGCTTAGCACAGACCTACGAGCAGTACTTC. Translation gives CASSLAQTYEQYF.

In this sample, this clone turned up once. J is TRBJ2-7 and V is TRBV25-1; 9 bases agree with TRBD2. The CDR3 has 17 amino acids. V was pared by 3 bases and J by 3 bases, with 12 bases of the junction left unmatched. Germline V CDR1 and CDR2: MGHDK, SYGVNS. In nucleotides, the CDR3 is TGTGCCAGCAGTGATTTGGGCGGGGGGGCCGAAAGCTACGAGCAGTACTTC. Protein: CASSDLGGGAESYEQYF.

The CDR3 nucleotides read TGTGCCAGCAGCTTATCTATCGGCTTGGTTGGGACAGCCAATCTTTTCTACACCTTC. Translated: CASSLSIGLVGTANLFYTF. This chain uses TRBV11-2 with TRBJ1-2, with 7 bases matching TRBD1. V was clipped by 2 bases and J by 10 bases; unmatched bases: 25. The germline gives CDR1 SGHAT, CDR2 FQNNGV. This CDR3 contains 19 residues.

The CDR3 loop is CASSLRGRTVYTF. The CDR3, as DNA: TGTGCCAGCAGCTTGAGGGGGCGTACCGTCTACACCTTC. V and J are TRBV5-8 and TRBJ1-2, with 7 positions matching TRBD1. The CDR3 has 13 amino acids. The V segment lost 1 base and the J segment 10 bases; nucleotides outside the gene matches: 7. Germline V gives CDR1 SGHTS, CDR2 YDEGEE.

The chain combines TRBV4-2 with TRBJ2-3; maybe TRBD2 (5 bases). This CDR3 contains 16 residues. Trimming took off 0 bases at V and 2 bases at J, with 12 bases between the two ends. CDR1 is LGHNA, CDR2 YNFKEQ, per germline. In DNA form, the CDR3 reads TGTGCCAGCAGCCAAGAATCGCGGGTGATCACAGATACGCAGTATTTT. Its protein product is CASSQESRVITDTQYF.

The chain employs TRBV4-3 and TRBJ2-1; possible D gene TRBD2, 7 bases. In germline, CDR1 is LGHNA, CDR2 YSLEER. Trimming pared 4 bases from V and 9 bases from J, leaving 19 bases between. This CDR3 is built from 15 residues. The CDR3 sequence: CASSLGGPSYGEQFF. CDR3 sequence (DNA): TGCGCCAGCAGCCTGGGGGGGCCGTCCTACGGTGAGCAGTTCTTC.

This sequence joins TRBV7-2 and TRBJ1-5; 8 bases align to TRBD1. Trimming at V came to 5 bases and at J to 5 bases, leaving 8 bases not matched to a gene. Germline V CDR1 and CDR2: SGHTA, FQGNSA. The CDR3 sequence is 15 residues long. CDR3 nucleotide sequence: TGTGCCAGCAGCCCTTATGCAGGGGGCGATCAGCCCCAGCATTTT. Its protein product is CASSPYAGGDQPQHF.

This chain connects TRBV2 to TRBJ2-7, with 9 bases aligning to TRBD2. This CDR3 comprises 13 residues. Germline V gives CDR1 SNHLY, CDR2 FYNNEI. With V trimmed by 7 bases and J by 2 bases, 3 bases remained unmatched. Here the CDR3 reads CASNGGRAYEQYF. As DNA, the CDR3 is TGTGCCAGCAACGGCGGGAGGGCCTACGAGCAGTACTTC.

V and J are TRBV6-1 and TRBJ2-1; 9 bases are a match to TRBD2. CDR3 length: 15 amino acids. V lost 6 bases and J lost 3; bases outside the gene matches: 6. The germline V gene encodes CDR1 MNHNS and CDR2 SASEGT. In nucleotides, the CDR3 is TGTGCCAGCAGCCTAAGCGGGGGGAGCTACAATGAGCAGTTCTTC. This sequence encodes CASSLSGGSYNEQFF.

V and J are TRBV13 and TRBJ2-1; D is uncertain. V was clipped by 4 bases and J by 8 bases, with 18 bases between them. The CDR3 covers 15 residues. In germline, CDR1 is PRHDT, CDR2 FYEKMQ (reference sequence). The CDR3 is CASSSGRSVYDEQFF. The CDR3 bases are TGTGCCAGCAGCTCAGGACGCTCAGTGTATGATGAGCAGTTCTTC.

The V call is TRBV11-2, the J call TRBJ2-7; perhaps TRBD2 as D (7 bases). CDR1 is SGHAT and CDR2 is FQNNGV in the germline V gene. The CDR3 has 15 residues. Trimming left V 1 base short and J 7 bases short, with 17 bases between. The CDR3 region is CASSLVVGGPVEQYF. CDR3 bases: TGTGCCAGCAGCTTAGTGGTGGGGGGGCCGGTGGAGCAGTACTTC.

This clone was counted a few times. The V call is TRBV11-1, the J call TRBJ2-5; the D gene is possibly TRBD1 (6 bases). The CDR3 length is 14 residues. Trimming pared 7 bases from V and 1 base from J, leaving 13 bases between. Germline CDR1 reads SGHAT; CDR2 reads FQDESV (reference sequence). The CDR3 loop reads CASMRGGSQETQYF. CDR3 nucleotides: TGTGCCAGCATGAGAGGGGGATCCCAAGAGACCCAGTACTTC.

Here the CDR3 reads CAWSGTSGYNEQFF. The CDR3 bases are TGTGCCTGGAGTGGGACTAGCGGGTACAATGAGCAGTTCTTC. The chain joins TRBV30 to TRBJ2-1; TRBD2 matches 11 bases. Germline assignment: CDR1 GTSNPN and CDR2 SVGIG (reference sequence). The ends lost 1 base at V and 4 bases at J; junction bases unmatched: 0. The CDR3 is 14 amino acids.

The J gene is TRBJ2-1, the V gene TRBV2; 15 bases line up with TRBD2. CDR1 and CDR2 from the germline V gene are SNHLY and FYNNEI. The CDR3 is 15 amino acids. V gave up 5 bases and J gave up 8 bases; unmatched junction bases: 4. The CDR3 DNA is TGTGCCAGCAGTCGGACTAGCGGGAGGGCCTATGAGCAGTTCTTC. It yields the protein CASSRTSGRAYEQFF.

CDR3 in DNA: TGCGCCAGCTCCCTCTGGGACACCGGGGACGAGCAGTACTTC. Its protein product is CASSLWDTGDEQYF. V gene TRBV10-2 combines with J gene TRBJ2-7, with TRBD1 as a possible D gene (6 bases). Germline V gene data show CDR1 as WSHSY and CDR2 as SAAADI. Trimming removed 8 bases from V and 5 bases from J, with 19 bases in between. This CDR3 is 14 amino acids long.

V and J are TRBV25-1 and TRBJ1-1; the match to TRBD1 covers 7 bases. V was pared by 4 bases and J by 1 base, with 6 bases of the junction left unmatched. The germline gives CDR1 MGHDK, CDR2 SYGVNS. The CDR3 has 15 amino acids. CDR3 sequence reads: CASSGSGGTNTEAFF. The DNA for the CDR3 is TGTGCCAGCAGTGGGTCAGGGGGAACGAACACTGAAGCTTTCTTT.

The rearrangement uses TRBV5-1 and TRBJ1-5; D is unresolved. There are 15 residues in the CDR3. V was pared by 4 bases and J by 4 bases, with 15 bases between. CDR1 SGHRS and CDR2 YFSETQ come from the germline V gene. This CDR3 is CASSRDGVGNQPQHF. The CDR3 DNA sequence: TGCGCCAGCAGCCGAGACGGGGTTGGTAATCAGCCCCAGCATTTT. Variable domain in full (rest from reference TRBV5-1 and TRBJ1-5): KAGVTQTPRYLIKTRGQQVTLSCSPISGHRSVSWYQQTPGQGLQFLFEYFSETQRNKGNFPGRFSGRQFSNSRSEMNVSTLELGDSALYLCASSRDGVGNQPQHFGDGTRLSIL.

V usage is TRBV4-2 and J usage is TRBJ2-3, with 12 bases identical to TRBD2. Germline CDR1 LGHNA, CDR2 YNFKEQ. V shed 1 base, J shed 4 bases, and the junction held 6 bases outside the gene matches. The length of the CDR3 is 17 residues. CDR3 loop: CASSQGASGGASDTQYF. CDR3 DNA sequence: TGTGCCAGCAGCCAAGGGGCTAGCGGGGGGGCATCAGATACGCAGTATTTT.

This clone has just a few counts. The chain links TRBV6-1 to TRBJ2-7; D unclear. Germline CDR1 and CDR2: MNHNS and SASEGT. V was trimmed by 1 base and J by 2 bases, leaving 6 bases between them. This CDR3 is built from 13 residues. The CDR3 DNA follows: TGTGCCAGCAGTGAAGGATACACCTACGAGCAGTACTTC. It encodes CASSEGYTYEQYF.

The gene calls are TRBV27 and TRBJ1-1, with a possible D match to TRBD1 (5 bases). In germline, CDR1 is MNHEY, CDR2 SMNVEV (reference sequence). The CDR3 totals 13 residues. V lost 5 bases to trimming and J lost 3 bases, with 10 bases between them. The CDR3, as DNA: TGTGCCAGCAGTAACCGACAGCACACTGAAGCTTTCTTT. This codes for CASSNRQHTEAFF.